The clone carrying this TCR beta chain was recorded at least ten times. Its target is not known. It was by 5'RACE with 10-nucleotide random UMIs that the cDNA was made. From 15-18 subjects, over 160 million TCR-beta sequences were obtained in each sequencing run. TCRdb used MiXCR to reprocess the 5' RACE reads, holding one entry per CDR3 protein. The table lists roughly 25,000 distinct CDR3 sequences, more than 2% of them singletons. The sample comes from a study of neurological immune-mediated disorders. Across the whole study: Relapsing-remitting forms accounted for about 90% of the roughly 34 multiple sclerosis patients and secondary progressive forms for 3. Study-wide results and caveats: CDR3 amino acid sequences found in expanded clones were never shared across subjects, suggesting private repertoires in all groups.

The trim removed 6 bases at V and 6 bases at J, leaving 13 bases unmatched. This CDR3 has 16 residues. The TCR originated in a woman between 50 and 59 years old with multiple sclerosis. This chain joins TRBV12-3 or TRBV12-4 and TRBJ1-1, with 10 bases aligning to TRBD1. Sequenced input: PBMCs. The CDR3 protein is CASSPNPGQGISEAFF. In nucleotides, the CDR3 is TGTGCCAGCAGCCCTAACCCGGGACAGGGGATCTCTGAAGCTTTCTTT.